This T cell receptor beta chain is from a study of tumor-infiltrating lymphocytes in oesophageal squamous cell carcinoma. Between the trimmed V and J ends, which lost 1 base and 7 bases, there was a span of 14 bases. CDR3 size: 14 residues. Germline lookup yields CDR1 SGHVT and CDR2 SQSDAQ. TCRdb redid the calling of the PCR reads with MiXCR, one entry per CDR3 protein. This sample carries roughly 14,000 distinct CDR3 sequences, 40% to 50% of them seen once, and the ten largest clones take around 15%. The TCR comes from a male donor with esophageal squamous cell carcinoma. Sequencing input: blood. The chain uses TRBV7-4 and TRBJ2-7; D possibly corresponds to TRBD2 (6 bases). In DNA form, the CDR3 reads TGTGCCAGCAGCTTAGGCGGGACTTACAATGAGCAGTACTTC. Translating gives CASSLGGTYNEQYF.